This paragraph reports one T cell receptor beta chain. This specimen belongs to a study of T cells in localized non-small cell lung cancer. From germline, CDR1 is LGHNA and CDR2 YSLEER. J was trimmed by 3 bases and V by 0 bases; bases with no gene match: 3. This CDR3 has 16 amino acids. Sequencing used immunoSEQ multiplex PCR; TCRdb keeps in-frame clones, though not all of them. The sample includes approximately 63,000 clones, roughly 89% of them seen just once. Sequences were derived from peripheral blood, sampled before any cancer treatment. J is TRBJ1-5 and V is TRBV4-3; TRBD1 matches 9 bases. The sequence was obtained from a man aged 35-75 years with stage I squamous cell lung carcinoma. The CDR3 sequence is CASSQEGTGHNQPQHF. For the CDR3, the DNA is TGCGCCAGCAGCCAAGAAGGGACAGGGCACAATCAGCCCCAGCATTTT.